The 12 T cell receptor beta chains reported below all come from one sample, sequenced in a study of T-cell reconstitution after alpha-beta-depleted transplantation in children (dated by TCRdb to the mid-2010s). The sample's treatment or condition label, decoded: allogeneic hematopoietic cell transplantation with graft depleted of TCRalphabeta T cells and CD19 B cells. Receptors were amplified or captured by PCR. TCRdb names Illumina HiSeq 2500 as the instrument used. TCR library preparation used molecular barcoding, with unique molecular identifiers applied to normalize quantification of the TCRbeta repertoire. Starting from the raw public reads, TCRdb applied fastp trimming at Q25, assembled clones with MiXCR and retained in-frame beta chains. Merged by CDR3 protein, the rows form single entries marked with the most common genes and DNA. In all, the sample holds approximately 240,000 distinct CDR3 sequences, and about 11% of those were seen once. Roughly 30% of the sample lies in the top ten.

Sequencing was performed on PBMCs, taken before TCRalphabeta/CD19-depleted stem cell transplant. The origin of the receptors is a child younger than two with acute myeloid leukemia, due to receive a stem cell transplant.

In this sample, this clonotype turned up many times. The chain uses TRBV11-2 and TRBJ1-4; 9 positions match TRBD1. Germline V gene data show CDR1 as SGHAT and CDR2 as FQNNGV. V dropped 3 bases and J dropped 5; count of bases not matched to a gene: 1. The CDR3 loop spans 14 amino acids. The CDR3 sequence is CASSFGTGNEKLFF. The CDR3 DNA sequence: TGTGCCAGCAGCTTCGGGACAGGGAATGAAAAACTGTTTTTT.

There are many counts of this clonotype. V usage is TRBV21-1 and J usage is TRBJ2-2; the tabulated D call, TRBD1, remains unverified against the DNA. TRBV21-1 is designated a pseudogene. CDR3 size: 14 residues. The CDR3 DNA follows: TGTGCCTCCCCTGACTGTTCGAACACCGGGGAGCTGTTTTTT. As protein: CASPDCSNTGELFF.

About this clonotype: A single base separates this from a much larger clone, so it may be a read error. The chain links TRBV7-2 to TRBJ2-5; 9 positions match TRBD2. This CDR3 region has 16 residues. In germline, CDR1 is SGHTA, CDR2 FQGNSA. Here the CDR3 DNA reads TGTGCCGGCAGCTTTCAGGCGGGAGGGCCGTTGAAGACCCAGTACTTC. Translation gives CAGSFQAGGPLKTQYF.

This chain's CDR3 is CASTSGRSDEQFF. As DNA, the CDR3 is TGTGCCTCGACTAGCGGGAGGTCGGATGAGCAGTTCTTC. The rearrangement joins TRBV30 to TRBJ2-1; 13 nucleotides match TRBD2. J lost 8 bases, V lost 7 bases, and 5 bases had no gene match. The germline V gene encodes CDR1 GTSNPN and CDR2 SVGIG (reference sequence). This CDR3 is built from 13 residues.

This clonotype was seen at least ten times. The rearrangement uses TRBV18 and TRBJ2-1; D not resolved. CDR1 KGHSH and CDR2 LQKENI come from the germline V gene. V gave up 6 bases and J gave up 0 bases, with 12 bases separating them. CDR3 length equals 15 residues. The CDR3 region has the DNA TGTGCCAGCTCTCTAGACTGGAGCTCCTACAATGAGCAGTTCTTC. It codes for CASSLDWSSYNEQFF. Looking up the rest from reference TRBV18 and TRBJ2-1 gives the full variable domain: NAGVMQNPRHLVRRRGQEARLRCSPMKGHSHVYWYRQLPEEGLKFMVYLQKENIIDESGMPKERFSAEFPKEGPSILRIQQVVRGDSAAYFCASSLDWSSYNEQFFGPGTRLTVL.

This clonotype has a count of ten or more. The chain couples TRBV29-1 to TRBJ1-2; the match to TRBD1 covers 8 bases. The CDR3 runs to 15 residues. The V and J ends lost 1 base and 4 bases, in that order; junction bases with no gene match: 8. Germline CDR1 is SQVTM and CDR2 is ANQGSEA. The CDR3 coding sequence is TGCAGCGTTGAAGGGCCAGGGGGCATGGGCTATGGCTACACCTTC. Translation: CSVEGPGGMGYGYTF.

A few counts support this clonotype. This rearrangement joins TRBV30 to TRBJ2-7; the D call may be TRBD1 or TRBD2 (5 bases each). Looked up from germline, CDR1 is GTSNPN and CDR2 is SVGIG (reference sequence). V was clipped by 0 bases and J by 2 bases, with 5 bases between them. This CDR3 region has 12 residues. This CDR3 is CAWSVGAYEQYF. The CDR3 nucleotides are TGTGCCTGGAGTGTGGGGGCCTACGAGCAGTACTTC.

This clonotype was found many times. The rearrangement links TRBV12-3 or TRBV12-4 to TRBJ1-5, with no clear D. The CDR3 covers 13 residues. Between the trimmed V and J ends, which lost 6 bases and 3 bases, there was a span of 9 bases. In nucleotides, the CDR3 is TGTGCCAGCAGATATGACACCAATCAGCCCCAGCATTTT. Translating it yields CASRYDTNQPQHF.

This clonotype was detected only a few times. CDR3 in DNA: TGTGCCAGTAGTATCGGGACTAGCGGGGAGGTGGATGAGCAGTTCTTC. Its protein is CASSIGTSGEVDEQFF. The genes are TRBV19 and TRBJ2-1, with 13 bases that match TRBD2. CDR3 length equals 16 residues. Germline CDR1 is LNHDA and CDR2 is SQIVND (reference sequence). V dropped 3 bases and J dropped 8; count of bases not matched to a gene: 7.

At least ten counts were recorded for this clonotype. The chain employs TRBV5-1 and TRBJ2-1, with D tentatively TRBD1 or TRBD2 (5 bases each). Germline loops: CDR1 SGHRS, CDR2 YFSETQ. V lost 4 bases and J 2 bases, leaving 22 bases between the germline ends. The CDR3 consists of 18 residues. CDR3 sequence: CASSKNPGRDLAYNEQFF. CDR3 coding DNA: TGCGCCAGCAGCAAAAACCCGGGCCGGGACCTTGCCTACAATGAGCAGTTCTTC.

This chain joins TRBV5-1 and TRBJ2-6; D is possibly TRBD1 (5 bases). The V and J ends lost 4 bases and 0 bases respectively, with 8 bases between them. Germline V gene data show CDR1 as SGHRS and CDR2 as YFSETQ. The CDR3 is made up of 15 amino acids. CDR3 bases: TGCGCCAGCAGCAACAGGAGCTCTGGGGCCAACGTCCTGACTTTC. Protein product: CASSNRSSGANVLTF.

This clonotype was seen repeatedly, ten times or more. In nucleotides, the CDR3 is TGTGCCAGCACCCTCGGGGCAGAGACTAGCACAGATACGCAGTATTTT. This gives the protein CASTLGAETSTDTQYF. The chain uses TRBV28 and TRBJ2-3, with D tentatively TRBD1 or TRBD2 (5 bases each). The CDR3 contains 16 residues. Trimming stripped 7 bases from V and 0 bases from J, with 17 bases between. CDR1 MDHEN and CDR2 SYDVKM come from the germline V gene.